A selection of T cell receptor beta chains follows, all from one sample in a study of blood T cell repertoires in COVID-19. Clones were read by immunoSEQ multiplex PCR, and TCRdb kept only the in-frame ones, dropping some. This sample has 150,000 to 200,000 clones, with 88% found just once. The sequenced material came from PBMCs or T cells enriched from blood (not recorded which). The receptors come from a woman aged 18-29 years who had recovered from COVID-19. Both conserved end residues are part of each CDR3. Fields, in order: J gene, D gene, clone size, V gene, CDR3 DNA, CDR3 protein. The D gene is left open where the match is weak. The size entry is marked missing in some rows and otherwise reads once, few, many or a size class.

TRBJ2-7,.,.,TRBV4-2,TGTGCCAGCAGCCAATCAGGTGGGCCGGTAGACGAGCAGTACTTC,CASSQSGGPVDEQYF
TRBJ2-7,.,.,TRBV9,TGTGCCAGCAGCGTTGCAGGGGGACTCCTCTACGAGCAGTACTTC,CASSVAGGLLYEQYF
TRBJ1-2,TRBD1,.,TRBV12-3/TRBV12-4,TGTGCCAGCAGCCAGGGACAGCACTATGGCTACACCTTC,CASSQGQHYGYTF
TRBJ2-1,TRBD2,many,TRBV6-5,TGTGCCAGCGGGGCCTTAGCGGGTACCCACAATGAGCAGTTCTTC,CASGALAGTHNEQFF
TRBJ1-5,.,.,TRBV6-2/TRBV6-3,TGTGCCAGCAGGCCTACATCCAATCAGCCCCAGCATTTT,CASRPTSNQPQHF
TRBJ2-3,.,.,TRBV6-4,TGTGCCAGCGTGGGGGGAGGCCCGGGCAGGTCTGGTACGCAGTATTTT,CASVGGGPGRSGTQYF
TRBJ1-3,.,.,TRBV20-1,TGCAGTGCTAGTGGCGGGACTGGCTCTGGAAACACCATATATTTT,CSASGGTGSGNTIYF
TRBJ1-5,.,.,TRBV5-1,TGCGCCAGCCCCCGGCAGGGTTGGAATCAGCCCCAGCATTTT,CASPRQGWNQPQHF
TRBJ1-2,.,.,TRBV29-1,TGCAGCGCCGAGGCGGGAAACTATGGCTACACCTTC,CSAEAGNYGYTF
TRBJ2-7,TRBD2,.,TRBV9,TGTGCCAGCAGCGTAGGGTCGGGGGGGGACTCCTACGAGCAGTACTTC,CASSVGSGGDSYEQYF
TRBJ1-2,.,.,TRBV6-4,TGTGCCAGCAGTGACACGGGGGGCGGAGGTGGCTACACCTTC,CASSDTGGGGGYTF
TRBJ2-1,.,.,TRBV4-2,TGTGCCAGCAGCTACTTTCTAGCGTCTGAGCAGTTCTTC,CASSYFLASEQFF
TRBJ2-6,TRBD2,.,TRBV3-1/TRBV3-2,TGTGCCACTACGACTAGCGCGCGCTCTGGGGCCAACGTCCTGACTTTC,CATTTSARSGANVLTF
TRBJ1-2,TRBD1,once,TRBV12-5,TGTGCTAGTGGTTTGGAAAGGGGGCGGTCAACTAACTATGGCTACACCTTC,CASGLERGRSTNYGYTF
TRBJ2-7,.,.,TRBV10-3,TGTGCCATCAGTGAGTCGATTATCCCCTTGGACAGTGCCTACGAGCAGTACTTC,CAISESIIPLDSAYEQYF
TRBJ2-4,TRBD2,.,TRBV3-1/TRBV3-2,TGTGCCAGCAGCCAAGGACTAGCGGGAGGGCCGGCCAAAAACATTCAGTACTTC,CASSQGLAGGPAKNIQYF
TRBJ1-1,.,.,TRBV27,TGTGCCAGCAGTTTCCACAGGGACACTGAAGCTTTCTTT,CASSFHRDTEAFF
TRBJ2-7,TRBD1,.,TRBV27,TGTGCCAGCAGTTTACGGACAGGGGGCGTGTACGAGCAGTACTTC,CASSLRTGGVYEQYF
TRBJ1-4,TRBD1,.,TRBV18,TGTGCCAGCTCAGACAGGGGGCCGGATGAAAAACTGTTTTTT,CASSDRGPDEKLFF
TRBJ1-1,.,once,TRBV9,TGTGCCAGCAGCCGCCGGGAAACTGAAGCTTTCTTT,CASSRRETEAFF
TRBJ2-7,TRBD2,once,TRBV3-1/TRBV3-2,TGTGCCAGCAGCCAAGAAGTAAGCGGGAGGTACGAGCAGTACTTC,CASSQEVSGRYEQYF
TRBJ2-7,.,.,TRBV5-4,TGTGCCAGCAGCTGGCAGGGAGAGCAGTACTTC,CASSWQGEQYF
TRBJ2-5,.,.,TRBV27,TGTGCCAGCAGTGGCGGGTATCGAGAGACCCAGTACTTC,CASSGGYRETQYF
TRBJ1-5,.,.,TRBV19,TGTGCCAGTAGTATGGAAAACAGGTATCAGCCCCAGCATTTT,CASSMENRYQPQHF
TRBJ2-7,.,.,TRBV19,TGTGCCAGTAGTGGGCTACCCGGCCAGGGGTTCCACGAGCAGTACTTC,CASSGLPGQGFHEQYF
TRBJ2-7,TRBD2,once,TRBV9,TGTGCCAGCAGCACCAGCGGGAGGGCCTCTCTGTACTTC,CASSTSGRASLYF
TRBJ2-7,TRBD2,.,TRBV28,TGTGCCAGCAGTCCGGGGGGGGGCTACGAGCAGTACTTC,CASSPGGGYEQYF
TRBJ1-1,.,.,TRBV7-2,TGTGCCAGCAAAGACCTCGCAGGGGTCACTGAAGCTTTCTTT,CASKDLAGVTEAFF
TRBJ2-5,.,once,TRBV5-4,TGTGCCAGCAGCTTGCCAACAATGGAGACCCAGTACTTC,CASSLPTMETQYF
TRBJ2-7,.,.,TRBV7-8,TGTGCCAGCAGCCGAGGGATTAGACAGGCCTCCTACGAGCAGTACTTC,CASSRGIRQASYEQYF
TRBJ2-1,TRBD2,.,TRBV19,TGTGCCAGCAGACTAGCGGGAGACAATGAGCAGTTCTTC,CASRLAGDNEQFF
TRBJ1-1,.,.,TRBV5-1,TGCGCCAGCAGCTTCTTGGACCCGGGAACTGAAGCTTTCTTT,CASSFLDPGTEAFF
TRBJ1-4,.,once,TRBV6-6,TGTGCCAGCAGTCCCGTTTTGACAGGACCTACGATATCTTTTTTT,CASSPVLTGPTISFF
TRBJ1-1,TRBD1,.,TRBV27,TGTGCCAGCAGTTCAAACAGGGGTGGCTCGAACACTGAAGCTTTCTTT,CASSSNRGGSNTEAFF
TRBJ2-7,.,few,TRBV27,TGTGCCAGCAGTTTAGAGGCCTTGGGCGAGCAGTACTTC,CASSLEALGEQYF
TRBJ1-2,.,once,TRBV7-3,TGTGCCAGCAGCTTAAACCCCGCAGGGAGGGGTGGCTACACCTTC,CASSLNPAGRGGYTF
TRBJ1-1,.,few,TRBV9,TGTGCCAGCAGCCGGGACATCAACACTGAAGCTTTCTTT,CASSRDINTEAFF
TRBJ1-2,.,.,TRBV4-3,TGCGCCAGCAGCCAAGATACACAGGTCTATGGCTACACCTTC,CASSQDTQVYGYTF
TRBJ2-4,.,once,TRBV5-1,TGCGCCAGCAGCCGAGACAACGTACTAGCCAAAAACATTCAGTACTTC,CASSRDNVLAKNIQYF
TRBJ2-4,TRBD2,once,TRBV6-5,TGTGCCAGCAGTTCCAGACTAGCGGGAGCCAAAAACATTCAGTACTTC,CASSSRLAGAKNIQYF
TRBJ2-1,TRBD1,.,TRBV28,TGTGCCAGCAGTTTGGGACAGGGGGGGATGTATGAGCAGTTCTTC,CASSLGQGGMYEQFF
TRBJ1-2,.,.,TRBV7-7,TGTGCTAGCAGCTTAGCTCTGGGGGCGCTGGACTATGGCTACACCTTC,CASSLALGALDYGYTF
TRBJ2-1,.,few,TRBV18,TGTGCCAGCTCAGCCCGATCTACCGATGAGTATTTGTTCTTC,CASSARSTDEYLFF
TRBJ1-1,.,.,TRBV28,TGTGCCAGCAGGTGCCCAGAGCGAATGAACACTGAAGCTTTCTTT,CASRCPERMNTEAFF
TRBJ1-4,.,once,TRBV4-3,TGCGCCAGCAGCCAAGATTACCAACTATCATCCGATTATAATGAAAAACTGTTTTTT,CASSQDYQLSSDYNEKLFF
TRBJ1-1,.,.,TRBV28,TGTGCCAGCATCACAGGGATACTGAACACTGAAGCTTTCTTT,CASITGILNTEAFF
TRBJ1-1,.,.,TRBV7-8,TGTGCCAGCAGCTTAGCGGCGAACACTGAAGCTTTCTTT,CASSLAANTEAFF
TRBJ2-1,.,.,TRBV6-5,TGTGCCAGCAGCCCCCCTCGGGTGAACAATGAGCAGTTCTTC,CASSPPRVNNEQFF